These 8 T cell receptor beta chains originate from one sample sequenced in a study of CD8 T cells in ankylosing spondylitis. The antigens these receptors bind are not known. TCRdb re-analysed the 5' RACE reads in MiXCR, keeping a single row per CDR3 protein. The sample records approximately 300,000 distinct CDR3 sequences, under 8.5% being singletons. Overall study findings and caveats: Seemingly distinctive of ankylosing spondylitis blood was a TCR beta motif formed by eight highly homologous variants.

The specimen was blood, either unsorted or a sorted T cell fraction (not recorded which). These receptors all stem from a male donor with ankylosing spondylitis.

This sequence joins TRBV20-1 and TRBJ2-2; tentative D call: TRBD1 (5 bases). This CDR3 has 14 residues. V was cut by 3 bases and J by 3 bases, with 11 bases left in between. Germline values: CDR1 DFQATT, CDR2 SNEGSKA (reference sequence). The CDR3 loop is CSARDQGDTGELFF. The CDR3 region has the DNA TGCAGTGCTAGGGACCAGGGCGACACCGGGGAGCTGTTTTTT.

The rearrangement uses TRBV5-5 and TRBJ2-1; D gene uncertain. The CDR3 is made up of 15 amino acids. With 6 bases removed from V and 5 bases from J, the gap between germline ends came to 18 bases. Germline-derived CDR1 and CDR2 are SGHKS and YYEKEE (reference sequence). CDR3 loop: CASTTTTFPNNEQFF. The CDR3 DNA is TGTGCCAGCACCACGACCACATTTCCGAACAATGAGCAGTTCTTC.

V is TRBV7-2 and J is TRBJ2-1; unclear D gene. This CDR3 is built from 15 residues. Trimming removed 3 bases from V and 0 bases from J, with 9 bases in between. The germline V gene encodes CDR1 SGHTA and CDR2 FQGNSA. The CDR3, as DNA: TGTGCCAGCAGCTTTGAGCTGAGCTCCTACAATGAGCAGTTCTTC. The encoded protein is CASSFELSSYNEQFF. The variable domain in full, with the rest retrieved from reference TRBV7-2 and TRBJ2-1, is GAGVSQSPSNKVTEKGKDVELRCDPISGHTALYWYRQSLGQGLEFLIYFQGNSAPDKSGLPSDRFSAERTGGSVSTLTIQRTQQEDSAVYLCASSFELSSYNEQFFGPGTRLTVL.

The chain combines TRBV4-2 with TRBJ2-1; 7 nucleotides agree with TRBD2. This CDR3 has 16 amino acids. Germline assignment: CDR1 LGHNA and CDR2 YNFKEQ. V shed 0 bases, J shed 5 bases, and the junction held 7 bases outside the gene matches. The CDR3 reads CASSQDASGKNNEQFF. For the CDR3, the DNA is TGTGCCAGCAGCCAAGATGCTAGCGGCAAAAACAATGAGCAGTTCTTC.

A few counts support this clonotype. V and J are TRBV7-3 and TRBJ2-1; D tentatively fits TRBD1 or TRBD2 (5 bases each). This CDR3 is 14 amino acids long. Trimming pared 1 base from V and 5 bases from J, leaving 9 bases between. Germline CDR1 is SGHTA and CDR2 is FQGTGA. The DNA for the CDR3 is TGTGCCAGCAGCTTAATTTTGGGGGACAATGAGCAGTTCTTC. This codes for CASSLILGDNEQFF.

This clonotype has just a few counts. CDR3 region: CASSPPTDYGYTF. CDR3 in DNA: TGTGCCAGCAGTCCCCCAACAGACTATGGCTACACCTTC. The V and J genes are TRBV28 and TRBJ1-2; D gene ambiguous. The CDR3 runs 13 residues. Germline CDR1 MDHEN, CDR2 SYDVKM. V was trimmed by 5 bases and J by 3 bases, leaving 10 bases between them.

The CDR3 region is CSVELEPPDTQYF. CDR3 in DNA: TGCAGCGTTGAACTGGAACCCCCAGATACGCAGTATTTT. The V call is TRBV29-1, the J call TRBJ2-3; no firm D call. Trimming removed 2 bases from V and 4 bases from J, with 10 bases in between. The CDR3 covers 13 residues. CDR1 and CDR2 (germline): SQVTM, ANQGSEA.

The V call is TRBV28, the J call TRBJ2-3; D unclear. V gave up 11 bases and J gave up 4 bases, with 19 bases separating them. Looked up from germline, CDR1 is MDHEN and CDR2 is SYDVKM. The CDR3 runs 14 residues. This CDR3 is CAVKDLGLPDTQYF. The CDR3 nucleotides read TGTGCCGTAAAGGATCTGGGTCTCCCAGATACGCAGTATTTT.